These T cell receptor beta chains were read from a single sample in a study of early T cells in non-severe SARS-CoV-2 infection. TCRdb independently ran MiXCR on the 5' RACE reads; one entry per CDR3 protein. Among about 77,000 distinct CDR3 sequences listed, about 15% were seen once. The sample was whole blood. The receptors originated from an adult who was a healthcare worker with PCR-confirmed SARS-CoV-2 infection or an uninfected control (not recorded which). Each CDR3 is given with its conserved first and last residue. Fields, in order: CDR3 protein, CDR3 DNA, CDR3 length, J gene, clone size, V gene, D gene. D genes are given only for firm matches. A clone size is listed for some rows: how often the clone was seen (once, few, many), or a class if it is expanded.

cdr3_aa: CASSPVQPNTEAFF; cdr3_nt: TGTGCCAGCTCACCAGTCCAGCCGAACACTGAAGCTTTCTTT; cdr3_length: 14; j_call: TRBJ1-1; clone_size: many; v_call: TRBV18; d_call: -
cdr3_aa: CASSLTGNSGANVLTF; cdr3_nt: TGCGCCAGCAGCCTGACAGGCAACTCTGGGGCCAACGTCCTGACTTTC; cdr3_length: 16; j_call: TRBJ2-6; clone_size: -; v_call: TRBV5-1; d_call: -
cdr3_aa: CSARDRGTILANYGYTF; cdr3_nt: TGCAGTGCTAGAGATAGGGGCACAATATTAGCTAACTATGGCTACACCTTC; cdr3_length: 17; j_call: TRBJ1-2; clone_size: -; v_call: TRBV20-1; d_call: -
cdr3_aa: CSARDAGQGAINTGELFF; cdr3_nt: TGCAGTGCTAGAGATGCTGGACAGGGGGCGATAAACACCGGGGAGCTGTTTTTT; cdr3_length: 18; j_call: TRBJ2-2; clone_size: -; v_call: TRBV20-1; d_call: TRBD1
cdr3_aa: CASSPRGGPRGELFF; cdr3_nt: TGTGCCAGCAGCCCCCGGGGGGGACCTCGCGGGGAGCTGTTTTTT; cdr3_length: 15; j_call: TRBJ2-2; clone_size: -; v_call: TRBV7-3; d_call: TRBD2
cdr3_aa: CASRTPLNEQYF; cdr3_nt: TGTGCCAGCCGGACACCCCTTAACGAGCAGTACTTC; cdr3_length: 12; j_call: TRBJ2-7; clone_size: few; v_call: TRBV28; d_call: -
cdr3_aa: CSATTGDGYTF; cdr3_nt: TGCAGTGCTACGACAGGGGATGGCTACACCTTC; cdr3_length: 11; j_call: TRBJ1-2; clone_size: -; v_call: TRBV20-1; d_call: TRBD1
cdr3_aa: CASSLGSTDGYTF; cdr3_nt: TGTGCCAGCAGCTTGGGTTCCACCGACGGCTACACCTTC; cdr3_length: 13; j_call: TRBJ1-2; clone_size: many; v_call: TRBV7-9; d_call: -
cdr3_aa: CAWSVRGWAYNEQFF; cdr3_nt: TGTGCCTGGAGTGTAAGAGGGTGGGCATACAATGAGCAGTTCTTC; cdr3_length: 15; j_call: TRBJ2-1; clone_size: few; v_call: TRBV30; d_call: -
cdr3_aa: CASSPAGGLKDTQYF; cdr3_nt: TGTGCCAGCAGCCCAGCGGGGGGGCTTAAAGATACGCAGTATTTT; cdr3_length: 15; j_call: TRBJ2-3; clone_size: few; v_call: TRBV7-8; d_call: TRBD2
cdr3_aa: CASSQGGAGNRSPLHF; cdr3_nt: TGTGCCAGCAGCCAAGGGGGCGCGGGGAACCGCTCACCCCTCCACTTT; cdr3_length: 16; j_call: TRBJ1-6; clone_size: -; v_call: TRBV3-1; d_call: -
cdr3_aa: CASSLLSNSYNEQFF; cdr3_nt: TGTGCCAGCAGCTTACTCAGCAATTCCTACAATGAGCAGTTCTTC; cdr3_length: 15; j_call: TRBJ2-1; clone_size: few; v_call: TRBV7-9; d_call: -
cdr3_aa: CSVEERGASYGYTF; cdr3_nt: TGCAGCGTTGAAGAGCGGGGGGCCTCATATGGCTACACCTTC; cdr3_length: 14; j_call: TRBJ1-2; clone_size: -; v_call: TRBV29-1; d_call: -
cdr3_aa: CASSLRRSVNTDTQYF; cdr3_nt: TGTGCCAGCAGTTTAAGACGTAGCGTGAACACAGATACGCAGTATTTT; cdr3_length: 16; j_call: TRBJ2-3; clone_size: -; v_call: TRBV6-2/TRBV6-3; d_call: -
cdr3_aa: CASSFETSGYSYNEQFF; cdr3_nt: TGTGCCAGCAGCTTTGAGACTAGCGGTTACTCCTACAATGAGCAGTTCTTC; cdr3_length: 17; j_call: TRBJ2-1; clone_size: -; v_call: TRBV3-1; d_call: TRBD2
cdr3_aa: CASSWTGFGNTIYF; cdr3_nt: TGTGCCAGCAGCTGGACAGGCTTTGGAAACACCATATATTTT; cdr3_length: 14; j_call: TRBJ1-3; clone_size: few; v_call: TRBV13; d_call: TRBD1
cdr3_aa: CASSVDPARGGELFF; cdr3_nt: TGTGCCAGCAGCGTAGATCCGGCACGAGGTGGGGAACTGTTTTTT; cdr3_length: 15; j_call: TRBJ1-4; clone_size: -; v_call: TRBV9; d_call: -
cdr3_aa: CASSIRPRTGGNTGELFF; cdr3_nt: TGTGCCAGTAGTATCCGTCCCAGGACAGGGGGCAACACCGGGGAGCTGTTTTTT; cdr3_length: 18; j_call: TRBJ2-2; clone_size: -; v_call: TRBV19; d_call: TRBD1
cdr3_aa: CATSDTTGQAAYNEQFF; cdr3_nt: TGTGCCACCAGTGATACTACCGGCCAGGCTGCCTACAATGAGCAGTTCTTC; cdr3_length: 17; j_call: TRBJ2-1; clone_size: -; v_call: TRBV24-1; d_call: -
cdr3_aa: CSASVSGRSSETQYF; cdr3_nt: TGCAGTGCTAGCGTTAGCGGGAGAAGTTCAGAGACCCAGTACTTC; cdr3_length: 15; j_call: TRBJ2-5; clone_size: many; v_call: TRBV20-1; d_call: TRBD2